This T cell receptor beta chain is drawn from a study of blood T cell repertoires in COVID-19. Study information: Researchers got acute and convalescent COVID-19 samples from the United States, Italy and Spain. T cells, B-cell-depleted T cells, or PBMCs provided the cDNA or gDNA that served as material.

Authors' methods: Cell counts per sample came from amplifying reference gene primers. Only in-frame clones appear in the TCRdb table, and some are missing; sequencing was by immunoSEQ multiplex PCR. D and trimming were read from the DNA, whereas the V and J calls and clone size are those reported in that table. The data show about 150,000 clones, about 90% seen once. This clone occurred once. The ends lost 6 bases at V and 7 bases at J; junction bases unmatched: 11. The length of the CDR3 is 13 residues. The germline V gene encodes CDR1 SQVTM and CDR2 ANQGSEA. This clonotype was sampled from a man of 80 years or more with acute or convalescent COVID-19. Specimen: peripheral blood. The gene calls are TRBV29-1 and TRBJ2-5; TRBD1 matches at 7 bases. DNA for the CDR3: TGCAGCGTAGCCGGGACAGCAACCGGGACCCAGTACTTC. Translated: CSVAGTATGTQYF.